The entry below describes one T cell receptor (beta chain). Its antigen remains unknown. Full-length variable regions came from constant-region reverse primers plus semi-nested Nested Universal Primer A PCR. One entry per CDR3 protein results from TCRdb running MiXCR on the 5' RACE reads. This sample has approximately 23,000 distinct CDR3 sequences, with around 30% found just once. Trimming stripped 3 bases from V and 5 bases from J, with 17 bases between. The CDR3 runs to 15 residues. CDR1 and CDR2 (germline): GTSNPN, SVGIG (reference sequence). General study results and limits: The larger cohort examined one V-J beta rearrangement, not whole repertoires.

The chain joins TRBV30 to TRBJ1-5; tentative D call: TRBD1 (5 bases). The source of this sequence is a female donor with breast cancer. The sequenced sample consisted of tumor-infiltrating naive CD4+ T cells sorted from the breast tumor. The subset: naive CD4+ T cells, CD4+CD45RA+CD25-. The CDR3 region is CAWSLGGARYQPQHF. CDR3 coding DNA: TGTGCCTGGAGCCTGGGGGGTGCCCGATATCAGCCCCAGCATTTT.